The clone carrying this TCR beta chain was detected a few times. The antigen remains unidentified. The data stem from a study of cytomegalovirus exposure and HLA in healthy donors. The trim removed 1 base at V and 2 bases at J, leaving 5 bases unmatched. Per germline, CDR1 PRHDT and CDR2 FYEKMQ (reference sequence). CDR3 length: 15 residues. Study-level findings and limits: Follow-up analysis later connected one missense variant in DCLRE1C with trimming of TCR beta V- and J-genes. Common viral pathogens seemed, in a later analysis, to connect with several of the most significant clusters. Roughly uniform sequencing depth across donors was assumed, possibly incorrectly.

Primers: 60 Vbeta forward and 13 Jbeta reverse. TCRdb's copy holds only in-frame clones and misses some; the assay was immunoSEQ multiplex PCR. Seen here are some 130,000 clones, approximately 77% observed once, and the top ten hold over 2%. Sequences were obtained from PBMCs. The chain has TRBV13 and TRBJ2-7; 7 positions agree with TRBD2. The source is a young man in good health and CMV-seronegative. The CDR3 loop is CASSLVGGSTYEQYF. CDR3 DNA sequence: TGTGCCAGCAGCTTAGTTGGCGGGAGTACCTACGAGCAGTACTTC.